Detailed here is one TCR beta chain. The sample originates from a study of blood T cell repertoires in COVID-19. This CDR3 is built from 16 residues. The V segment lost 1 base and the J segment 5 bases; nucleotides outside the gene matches: 8. Per the germline V gene, CDR1 is SGHAT and CDR2 is FQDESV (reference sequence). This table comes from immunoSEQ multiplex PCR, and its TCRdb copy is limited to in-frame clones, with some not included. Found here are about 350,000 clones, 87% of them singletons; the top ten hold approximately 5%. Sequences were obtained from PBMCs or T cells enriched from blood (not recorded which). The chain carries TRBV11-1 and TRBJ2-1; 7 bases align to TRBD2. The receptor was derived from a woman in her 30s who had recovered from COVID-19. CDR3 coding DNA: TGTGCCAGCAGCTTAGTCACAAGCGGGGCCCACAATGAGCAGTTCTTC. The encoded protein is CASSLVTSGAHNEQFF.